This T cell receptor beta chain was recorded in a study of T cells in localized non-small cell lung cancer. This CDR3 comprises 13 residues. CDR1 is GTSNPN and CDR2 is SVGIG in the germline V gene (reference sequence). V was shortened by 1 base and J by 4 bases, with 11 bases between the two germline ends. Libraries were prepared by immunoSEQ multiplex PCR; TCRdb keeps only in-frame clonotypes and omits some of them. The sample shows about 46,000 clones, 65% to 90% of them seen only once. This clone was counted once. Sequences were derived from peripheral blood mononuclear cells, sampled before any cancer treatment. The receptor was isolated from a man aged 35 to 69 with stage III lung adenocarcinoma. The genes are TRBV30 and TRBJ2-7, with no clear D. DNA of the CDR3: TGTGCCTGGAGTGGAGGCGTTGGATACGAGCAGTACTTC. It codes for CAWSGGVGYEQYF.